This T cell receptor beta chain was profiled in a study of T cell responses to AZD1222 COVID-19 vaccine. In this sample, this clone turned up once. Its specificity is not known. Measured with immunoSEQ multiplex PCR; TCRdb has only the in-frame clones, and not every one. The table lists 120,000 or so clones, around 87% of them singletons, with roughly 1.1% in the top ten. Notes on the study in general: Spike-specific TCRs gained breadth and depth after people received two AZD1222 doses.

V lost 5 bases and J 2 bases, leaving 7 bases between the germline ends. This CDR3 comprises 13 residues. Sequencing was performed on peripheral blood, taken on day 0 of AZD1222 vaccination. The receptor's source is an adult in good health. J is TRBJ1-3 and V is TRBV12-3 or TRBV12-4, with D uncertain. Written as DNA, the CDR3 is TGTGCCAGCAGTACACGCGCTGGAAACACCATATATTTT. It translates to CASSTRAGNTIYF.